This record concerns one T cell receptor beta chain sequence. Its antigen remains unknown. All of the isolated RNA was reverse transcribed, so expressed TCRB transcripts were sequenced. Sequenced naive, central memory and regulatory T cell samples produced an average of roughly 3.9 million reads. Here immunoSEQ multiplex PCR was the method, and the copy in TCRdb shows in-frame clones only, minus some. This sample carries 300,000 to 350,000 clones, around 9% of them seen once, and the ten largest clones take 1%. Germline CDR1 and CDR2: SNHLY and FYNNEI. With 4 bases removed from V and 7 bases from J, the gap between germline ends came to 19 bases. CDR3 length: 15 amino acids. The data derive from a study of beta chain features in type 1 diabetes. The study's findings and limits: Compared to healthy donors, patients appeared to have naive, central memory and Treg TCRB repertoires that were more alike. Researchers report that Type 1 diabetes patients had moderately but significantly shorter TCRB CDR3s across all four CD4+ subsets.

Via CD45RO/CCR7/CD25/CD127/CD95/CD27, cells of the CD4+ naive, central memory, regulatory and stem cell-like memory subsets were sorted. The rearrangement uses TRBV2 and TRBJ2-5; tentatively, D is TRBD1 or TRBD2 (5 bases each). This TCR derives from a young man with type 1 diabetes. The sample consisted of central memory CD4+ T cells from blood. The CDR3 DNA reads TGTGCCAGCAGTGCCGGTCACGAGGGGCCTTGGACCCAGTACTTC. Residues: CASSAGHEGPWTQYF.